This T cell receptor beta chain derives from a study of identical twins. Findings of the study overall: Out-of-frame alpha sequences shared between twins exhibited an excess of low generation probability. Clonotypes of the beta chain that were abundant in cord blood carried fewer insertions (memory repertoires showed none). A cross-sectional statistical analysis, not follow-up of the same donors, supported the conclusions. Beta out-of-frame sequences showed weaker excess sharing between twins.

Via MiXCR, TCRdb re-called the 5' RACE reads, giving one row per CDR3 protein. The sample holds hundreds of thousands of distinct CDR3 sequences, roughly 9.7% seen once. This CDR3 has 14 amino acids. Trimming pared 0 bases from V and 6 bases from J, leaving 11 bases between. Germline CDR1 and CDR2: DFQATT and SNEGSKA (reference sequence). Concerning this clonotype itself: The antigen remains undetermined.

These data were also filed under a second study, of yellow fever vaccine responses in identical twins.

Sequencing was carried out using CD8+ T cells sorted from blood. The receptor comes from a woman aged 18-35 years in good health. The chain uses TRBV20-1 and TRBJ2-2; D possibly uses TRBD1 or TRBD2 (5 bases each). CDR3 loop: CSARDPGRAGELFF. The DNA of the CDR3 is TGCAGTGCTAGAGATCCGGGACGGGCCGGGGAGCTGTTTTTT.